The clone carrying this T cell receptor beta chain was seen more than once but under ten times. This specimen comes from a study of blood T cell repertoires in COVID-19. Germline V gene sequence: CDR1 LGHNA, CDR2 YNFKEQ. CDR3 length: 18 residues. The junction had 11 bases not matched to a gene; V was cut back by 3 bases and J by 1 base. Clones were sequenced by immunoSEQ multiplex PCR, and TCRdb holds only the in-frame ones, with some missing. The table lists 240,000 or so clones, about 82% of them singletons. The sequence was obtained from a man older than 75 with acute or convalescent COVID-19. Sequencing was carried out using peripheral blood. The gene calls are TRBV4-2 and TRBJ1-2, with 10 bases fitting TRBD1. The CDR3 is CASSHGTGAARDNYGYTF. The CDR3 nucleotides are TGTGCCAGCAGCCATGGGACAGGGGCGGCCAGGGATAACTATGGCTACACCTTC.